The clone carrying this TCR beta chain was counted between two and nine times. Its antigen is not identified. V dropped 0 bases and J dropped 1 base, with 12 bases sitting between them. The V gene's germline CDR1 is SGHTA and CDR2 FQGNSA. The CDR3 is 16 amino acids. These data are taken from a study of cytomegalovirus exposure and HLA in healthy donors. PCR was performed using 60 Vbeta and 13 Jbeta primers. Some clones are missing from TCRdb's copy, which holds only in-frame ones; the method was immunoSEQ multiplex PCR. The sample shows around 150,000 clones, roughly four fifths of them seen only once. Study-wide findings and caveats: The study listed 150 to 200 cytomegalovirus-associated TCR beta chains. As a later analysis revealed, the rate of TCR association differed by HLA locus, with DRB1 most and HLA-C fewest. Data from an earlier analysis indicated that most TCR beta V segments were productive either about 87% or about 30% of the time. The authors excluded some V segments, including TRBV6-2 and TRBV6-3, as indistinguishable.

Sequenced input: PBMCs. The V gene is TRBV7-2, the J gene TRBJ2-5, with D perhaps TRBD2 (6 bases). The receptor was isolated from a man aged 25-45 years in good health and CMV-seropositive. CDR3 protein: CASSLAGGGVQETQYF. The CDR3 DNA follows: TGTGCCAGCAGCTTAGCCGGCGGCGGGGTCCAAGAGACCCAGTACTTC.